Listed below are T cell receptor beta chains from one sample, sequenced in a study of blood T cell repertoires in COVID-19. The protocol was immunoSEQ multiplex PCR, while the TCRdb copy is restricted to in-frame clones and leaves out a portion. There are 300,000 to 350,000 clones in the sample; around 88% occur only once, and under 2% lies in the top ten. Sequencing was done on a sample of peripheral blood. Receptors were obtained from a woman between 25 and 40 years old with COVID-19, enrolled during active disease. The CDR3 runs from the conserved cysteine through the conserved F or W. A D gene is named only where the DNA matches it firmly. The listing skips clone size in some rows; elsewhere it reads once, few, many or a size class.

d_call: TRBD1; v_call: TRBV19; clone_size: many; j_call: TRBJ1-4; cdr3_aa: CASSMDRDDEKLFF; cdr3_nt: TGTGCCAGTAGTATGGACAGGGATGACGAAAAACTGTTTTTT
d_call: NA; v_call: TRBV6-5; clone_size: NA; j_call: TRBJ1-1; cdr3_aa: CASSYSSAGGYTEAFF; cdr3_nt: TGTGCCAGCAGTTACTCGAGCGCGGGGGGGTACACTGAAGCTTTCTTT
d_call: TRBD2; v_call: TRBV30; clone_size: NA; j_call: TRBJ2-7; cdr3_aa: CAWSGLAGYEQYF; cdr3_nt: TGTGCCTGGAGTGGACTAGCGGGGTACGAGCAGTACTTC
d_call: TRBD2; v_call: TRBV18; clone_size: NA; j_call: TRBJ2-1; cdr3_aa: CASSPRTGTSSNEQFF; cdr3_nt: TGTGCCAGCTCACCTAGAACCGGGACTAGCTCCAATGAGCAGTTCTTC
d_call: NA; v_call: TRBV4-1; clone_size: NA; j_call: TRBJ2-7; cdr3_aa: CASSRLDGDSEQYF; cdr3_nt: TGCGCCAGCAGCCGATTGGACGGGGATTCCGAGCAGTACTTC
d_call: NA; v_call: TRBV6-2/TRBV6-3; clone_size: NA; j_call: TRBJ1-1; cdr3_aa: CASSSQGGITEAFF; cdr3_nt: TGTGCCAGCAGTTCTCAGGGAGGGATCACTGAAGCTTTCTTT
d_call: NA; v_call: TRBV5-1; clone_size: NA; j_call: TRBJ1-1; cdr3_aa: CASSLVSDFGAFF; cdr3_nt: TGCGCCAGCAGCTTGGTTTCAGACTTTGGGGCTTTCTTT
d_call: TRBD2; v_call: TRBV4-1; clone_size: NA; j_call: TRBJ2-5; cdr3_aa: CASSQVSSGGAGTQYF; cdr3_nt: TGCGCCAGCAGCCAAGTTTCTAGCGGGGGGGCCGGGACCCAGTACTTC
d_call: TRBD1; v_call: TRBV19; clone_size: NA; j_call: TRBJ2-5; cdr3_aa: CASTLGQGEWETQYF; cdr3_nt: TGTGCCAGTACCTTAGGACAGGGCGAATGGGAGACCCAGTACTTC
d_call: NA; v_call: TRBV28; clone_size: few; j_call: TRBJ1-4; cdr3_aa: CASSSPGQGEKLFF; cdr3_nt: TGTGCCAGCAGTTCACCGGGACAAGGGGAAAAACTGTTTTTT
d_call: NA; v_call: TRBV9; clone_size: NA; j_call: TRBJ1-1; cdr3_aa: CASAWGLNTEAFF; cdr3_nt: TGTGCCAGCGCCTGGGGGCTGAACACTGAAGCTTTCTTT
d_call: NA; v_call: TRBV5-1; clone_size: NA; j_call: TRBJ1-1; cdr3_aa: CASSAVGAGDTEAFF; cdr3_nt: TGCGCCAGCAGCGCCGTGGGGGCGGGGGACACTGAAGCTTTCTTT
d_call: NA; v_call: TRBV5-5; clone_size: NA; j_call: TRBJ1-3; cdr3_aa: CASSLGGPGNTIYF; cdr3_nt: TGTGCCAGCAGCTTGGGGGGGCCTGGAAACACCATATATTTT
d_call: TRBD1; v_call: TRBV19; clone_size: NA; j_call: TRBJ1-3; cdr3_aa: CASSLGTVSGNTIYF; cdr3_nt: TGTGCCAGTAGCCTCGGGACAGTCTCTGGAAACACCATATATTTT
d_call: TRBD2; v_call: TRBV11-3; clone_size: NA; j_call: TRBJ2-7; cdr3_aa: CASSLSGGGYEQYF; cdr3_nt: TGTGCCAGCAGCCTTAGCGGGGGCGGGTACGAGCAGTACTTC
d_call: TRBD1; v_call: TRBV19; clone_size: NA; j_call: TRBJ1-6; cdr3_aa: CASTDRGNNSPLHF; cdr3_nt: TGTGCCAGCACCGACAGGGGTAATAATTCACCCCTCCACTTT
d_call: NA; v_call: TRBV19; clone_size: NA; j_call: TRBJ1-2; cdr3_aa: CASSRPGFYGYTF; cdr3_nt: TGTGCCAGTAGTAGACCAGGGTTCTATGGCTACACCTTC
d_call: NA; v_call: TRBV3-1/TRBV3-2; clone_size: NA; j_call: TRBJ2-2; cdr3_aa: CASSLSVNTGELFF; cdr3_nt: TGTGCCAGCAGCCTGTCGGTGAACACCGGGGAGCTGTTTTTT
d_call: NA; v_call: TRBV24-1; clone_size: NA; j_call: TRBJ2-1; cdr3_aa: CATSDPRGSGNEQFF; cdr3_nt: TGTGCCACCAGTGACCCACGAGGATCGGGCAATGAGCAGTTCTTC
d_call: NA; v_call: TRBV5-5; clone_size: NA; j_call: TRBJ1-2; cdr3_aa: CASSLNTGFGYTF; cdr3_nt: TGTGCCAGCAGCTTGAATACGGGGTTTGGCTACACCTTC
d_call: NA; v_call: TRBV2; clone_size: NA; j_call: TRBJ1-3; cdr3_aa: CASSGAQGLSGNTIYF; cdr3_nt: TGTGCCAGCAGTGGGGCTCAAGGACTCTCTGGAAACACCATATATTTT
d_call: NA; v_call: TRBV11-3; clone_size: NA; j_call: TRBJ2-7; cdr3_aa: CASSLEFGGTYEQYF; cdr3_nt: TGTGCCAGCAGCTTAGAATTTGGGGGCACCTACGAGCAGTACTTC
d_call: TRBD1; v_call: TRBV5-4; clone_size: once; j_call: TRBJ2-5; cdr3_aa: CASSLASTGGETQYF; cdr3_nt: TGTGCCAGCAGTTTAGCTTCGACAGGGGGCGAGACCCAGTACTTC
d_call: NA; v_call: TRBV6-5; clone_size: once; j_call: TRBJ1-1; cdr3_aa: CASTLLGAFEAFF; cdr3_nt: TGTGCCAGCACCTTGTTGGGGGCCTTTGAAGCTTTCTTT
d_call: NA; v_call: TRBV30; clone_size: NA; j_call: TRBJ2-2; cdr3_aa: CAWSVLSGSGELFF; cdr3_nt: TGTGCCTGGAGTGTACTATCGGGTTCGGGGGAGCTGTTTTTT
d_call: TRBD1; v_call: TRBV5-8; clone_size: NA; j_call: TRBJ2-7; cdr3_aa: CASRNTGTGPYEQYF; cdr3_nt: TGTGCCAGCAGGAATACAGGGACAGGCCCCTACGAGCAGTACTTC
d_call: TRBD1; v_call: TRBV11-2; clone_size: NA; j_call: TRBJ1-2; cdr3_aa: CASSLGQSYGYTF; cdr3_nt: TGTGCCAGCAGCCTGGGACAGAGCTATGGCTACACCTTC